These 20 T cell receptor beta chains came from one sample sequenced in a study of T cells in Graves' hyperthyroidism and ophthalmopathy. Amplification of TCR beta CDR3 regions was performed using RNA transcripts as template. The TCR CDR3 was amplified in a first-round RT-PCR using the HTBI primer set. Each CDR3 protein is one row after TCRdb ran MiXCR on the multiplex PCR reads. The data contain about 570,000 distinct CDR3 sequences, 46% of them singletons. The sequenced material came from peripheral blood or thyroid tissue (not recorded which). The receptors here all came from an adult woman with Graves' disease, either hyperthyroidism or ophthalmopathy (not recorded which).

The V gene is TRBV7-6, the J gene TRBJ1-5; D not resolved. The CDR3 is made up of 15 amino acids. Germline V gives CDR1 SGHVS, CDR2 FNYEAQ. V lost 6 bases and J 5 bases, leaving 17 bases between the germline ends. In DNA form, the CDR3 reads TGTGCCAGCAGAGGGCAAGCGGTCGGCCATCAGCCCCAGCATTTT. It specifies CASRGQAVGHQPQHF.

CDR3 amino acids: CASSQDPVDGYTF. As DNA, the CDR3 is TGTGCCAGCAGCCAAGACCCTGTTGATGGCTACACCTTC. The chain joins TRBV4-2 to TRBJ1-2; no clear D gene. The CDR3 is made up of 13 amino acids. Germline values: CDR1 LGHNA, CDR2 YNFKEQ. Trimming left V 0 bases short and J 6 bases short, with 8 bases between.

The chain is built from TRBV2 and TRBJ1-6; maybe TRBD1 (5 bases). Trimming shortened V by 8 bases and J by 9 bases, and 20 bases separated the two germline ends. Per the germline V gene, CDR1 is SNHLY and CDR2 is FYNNEI. The CDR3 consists of 15 residues. The CDR3: CASHKTDSSVSPLHF. CDR3 sequence (DNA): TGTGCCAGCCATAAGACAGACAGCTCTGTTTCACCCCTCCACTTT.

The chain links TRBV2 to TRBJ1-3; TRBD1 matches 9 bases. The CDR3 spans 14 residues. V was pared by 6 bases and J by 8 bases, with 8 bases of the junction left unmatched. Germline assignment: CDR1 SNHLY and CDR2 FYNNEI. The CDR3 region has the DNA TGTGCCAGCAGCGAGAGGACAGGGGTCCACACCATATATTTT. Protein product: CASSERTGVHTIYF.

This clonotype was found many times. J is TRBJ2-2 and V is TRBV6-5; 7 nucleotides line up with TRBD2. CDR3 length: 15 residues. J lost 5 bases, V lost 5 bases, and 8 bases had no gene match. CDR1 and CDR2 from the germline V gene are MNHEY and SVGAGI. In DNA form, the CDR3 reads TGTGCCAGCAGTCCTTGGACTAGTCTGACCGGGGAGCTGTTTTTT. Its translation: CASSPWTSLTGELFF.

This clonotype appeared a few times. The rearrangement uses TRBV6-5 and TRBJ2-7; D remains unclear. Germline CDR1 and CDR2: MNHEY and SVGAGI. The CDR3 runs to 13 residues. Trimming shortened V by 6 bases and J by 0 bases, and 9 bases separated the two germline ends. In nucleotides, the CDR3 is TGTGCCAGCAGAACAGTTAGCTCCTACGAGCAGTACTTC. Its translation: CASRTVSSYEQYF.

This clonotype was seen many times. The chain links TRBV10-3 to TRBJ2-7; D is perhaps TRBD1 (5 bases). V gave up 0 bases and J gave up 6 bases, with 9 bases separating them. The CDR3 has 13 residues. From germline, CDR1 is ENHRY and CDR2 SYGVKD. CDR3 region: CAISESTASEQYF. CDR3 DNA sequence: TGTGCCATCAGTGAGTCGACAGCATCCGAGCAGTACTTC.

At least ten counts were recorded for this clonotype. This rearrangement joins TRBV7-3 to TRBJ1-1, with 10 bases that match TRBD1. The germline V gene has CDR1 SGHTA and CDR2 FQGTGA. CDR3 length equals 16 residues. Germline trimming cut 6 bases from V and 4 bases from J; bases unmatched to any gene: 11. The CDR3 coding sequence is TGTGCCAGCAGTCCCCTGGGGACAGGGGACGGCACTGAAGCTTTCTTT. Protein: CASSPLGTGDGTEAFF.

Ten or more counts support this clonotype. The CDR3 region has the DNA TGCAGTGCTAGGGCCGCCTTGGGGGGCTACACCGGGGAGCTGTTTTTT. The encoded protein is CSARAALGGYTGELFF. V is TRBV20-1 and J is TRBJ2-2; D possibly matches TRBD1 or TRBD2 (6 bases each). V lost 3 bases and J 3 bases, leaving 17 bases between the germline ends. The CDR3 sequence is 16 residues long. The germline gives CDR1 DFQATT, CDR2 SNEGSKA (reference sequence).

This clonotype occurred a few times. The chain recombines TRBV10-3 with TRBJ2-5; a weak D match, TRBD1 (5 bases). V was pared by 5 bases and J by 9 bases, with 16 bases between. Per germline, CDR1 ENHRY and CDR2 SYGVKD. The CDR3 extends over 13 amino acids. The CDR3 bases are TGTGCCATCAGTCAGGGTGCCGCTCAGCCCCAGTACTTC. This codes for CAISQGAAQPQYF.

Ten or more counts support this clonotype. V usage is TRBV5-1 and J usage is TRBJ1-5, with a tentative D call TRBD1 (5 bases). V dropped 0 bases and J dropped 7 bases, with 11 bases sitting between them. The CDR3 loop spans 14 amino acids. CDR1 and CDR2 (germline): SGHRS, YFSETQ. The chain's CDR3 is CASSLEGDGQPQHF. The CDR3 DNA reads TGCGCCAGCAGCTTGGAAGGGGACGGCCAGCCCCAGCATTTT.

V usage is TRBV7-8 and J usage is TRBJ2-7; D is unresolved. Per the germline V gene, CDR1 is SGHVS and CDR2 is FQNEAQ. Trimming took 1 base from V and 2 from J, leaving 6 bases between them. CDR3 length equals 13 residues. The CDR3 coding sequence is TGTGCCAGCAGCTTAGTCTCAGCCTACGAGCAGTACTTC. It encodes CASSLVSAYEQYF.

The J gene is TRBJ2-2, the V gene TRBV29-1, with a weak D call TRBD1 (6 bases). The CDR3 extends over 14 amino acids. Trimming took 8 bases from V and 1 from J, leaving 14 bases between them. Germline values: CDR1 SQVTM, CDR2 ANQGSEA. In DNA form, the CDR3 reads TGCAGCTTAGTCCCGGGACAGAACACCGGGGAGCTGTTTTTT. This codes for CSLVPGQNTGELFF.

This clonotype was picked up many times. The V and J genes are TRBV4-2 and TRBJ1-1, with 7 nucleotides matching TRBD1. The CDR3 runs to 15 residues. Germline CDR1 and CDR2: LGHNA and YNFKEQ. With 4 bases clipped from V and 5 bases from J, the junction kept 10 bases outside the gene matches. The CDR3 sequence: CASSPSGPGGTEAFF. CDR3 DNA: TGTGCCAGCAGCCCGTCGGGCCCAGGGGGAACTGAAGCTTTCTTT.

As for this clonotype: A much larger clone differs from this one at a single base, so this may be a read error. The chain links TRBV7-9 to TRBJ2-2, with D tentatively TRBD1 (6 bases). Germline V CDR1 and CDR2: SEHNR, FQNEAQ (reference sequence). This CDR3 spans 17 amino acids. CDR3 sequence reads: CASSQENDRPNTGELFF. In DNA form, the CDR3 reads TGCGCCAGCAGCCAAGAAAATGACAGGCCGAACACCGGGGAGCTGTTTTTT.

Notes on this clonotype: The junction differs from germline at one of its ends, possibly a read error. V gene TRBV2 combines with J gene TRBJ1-5, with TRBD1 matching 9 bases. Per the germline V gene, CDR1 is SNHLY and CDR2 is FYNNEI. The CDR3 sequence is 14 residues long. CDR3 sequence: CASREGQGIQPQHF. The CDR3 DNA is TGTGCCAGCAGGGAAGGACAGGGGATTCAGCCCCAGCATTTT.

In DNA, the CDR3 is TGTGCCAGCAGCGGATCCCGGGCGGTCTACGAGCAGTACTTC. It translates to CASSGSRAVYEQYF. V is TRBV9 and J is TRBJ2-7; D is uncertain. The V end lost 3 bases, the J end lost 3 bases, and 13 bases lay between the germline ends. This CDR3 region has 14 residues. In germline, CDR1 is SGDLS, CDR2 YYNGEE. Full variable domain (outside the CDR3, taken from reference TRBV9 and TRBJ2-7): DSGVTQTPKHLITATGQRVTLRCSPRSGDLSVYWYQQSLDQGLQFLIQYYNGEERAKGNILERFSAQQFPDLHSELNLSSLELGDSALYFCASSGSRAVYEQYFGPGTRLTVT.

This chain connects TRBV5-6 to TRBJ1-1; D remains unclear. Trimming took 4 bases from V and 4 from J, leaving 14 bases between them. This CDR3 is 14 amino acids long. Germline CDR1 SGHDT, CDR2 YYEEEE. Here the CDR3 reads CASSPDPRGTEAFF. In DNA, the CDR3 is TGTGCCAGCAGCCCGGACCCACGTGGCACTGAAGCTTTCTTT. Based on the CDR3 plus reference TRBV5-6 and TRBJ1-1, the full variable domain is DAGVTQSPTHLIKTRGQQVTLRCSPKSGHDTVSWYQQALGQGPQFIFQYYEEEERQRGNFPDRFSGHQFPNYSSELNVNALLLGDSALYLCASSPDPRGTEAFFGQGTRLTVV.

This clonotype was found many times. J is TRBJ1-2 and V is TRBV2; D ambiguous. The V end lost 0 bases, the J end lost 3 bases, and 8 bases lay between the germline ends. Germline CDR1 SNHLY, CDR2 FYNNEI. The CDR3 runs to 14 residues. The CDR3, as DNA: TGTGCCAGCAGTGAAGCCCGGGATTACTATGGCTACACCTTC. Protein: CASSEARDYYGYTF.

This clonotype was seen ten or more times. The chain employs TRBV12-3 or TRBV12-4 and TRBJ2-2; 9 nucleotides line up with TRBD1. J was trimmed by 7 bases and V by 6 bases; bases with no gene match: 12. This CDR3 contains 16 residues. The CDR3 here is CASSRRDRVRNGELFF. The CDR3 nucleotides read TGTGCCAGCAGCCGGCGGGACAGGGTTAGAAACGGGGAGCTGTTTTTT.